The following is a T cell receptor (beta chain) sequence with its context. CDR3 length: 13 amino acids. Germline assignment: CDR1 KGHSH and CDR2 LQKENI. Deletions cut 7 bases from V and 2 bases from J, with 12 bases between. This entry comes from a study of OX40 agonist ivuxolimab in advanced cancers. Overall study: Prior anti-PD-1, anti-PD-L1 or anti-CTLA-4 therapy did not bar entry, and 40% to 45% had some.

Here immunoSEQ multiplex PCR was the method, and the copy in TCRdb shows in-frame clones only, minus some. The sample carries 50,000 to 65,000 clones, over 70% recorded once. The TCR sequence derives from an adult with an advanced solid tumor such as melanoma, head and neck, liver or kidney cancer. This chain connects TRBV18 to TRBJ2-7, with D perhaps matching TRBD2 (5 bases). The source material was CD4+ or CD8+ T cells sorted from blood, sampled in a trial of the OX40 agonist ivuxolimab. The chain's CDR3 is CASLASGAYEQYF. The CDR3 nucleotides are TGTGCCAGCTTAGCGAGTGGGGCCTACGAGCAGTACTTC.